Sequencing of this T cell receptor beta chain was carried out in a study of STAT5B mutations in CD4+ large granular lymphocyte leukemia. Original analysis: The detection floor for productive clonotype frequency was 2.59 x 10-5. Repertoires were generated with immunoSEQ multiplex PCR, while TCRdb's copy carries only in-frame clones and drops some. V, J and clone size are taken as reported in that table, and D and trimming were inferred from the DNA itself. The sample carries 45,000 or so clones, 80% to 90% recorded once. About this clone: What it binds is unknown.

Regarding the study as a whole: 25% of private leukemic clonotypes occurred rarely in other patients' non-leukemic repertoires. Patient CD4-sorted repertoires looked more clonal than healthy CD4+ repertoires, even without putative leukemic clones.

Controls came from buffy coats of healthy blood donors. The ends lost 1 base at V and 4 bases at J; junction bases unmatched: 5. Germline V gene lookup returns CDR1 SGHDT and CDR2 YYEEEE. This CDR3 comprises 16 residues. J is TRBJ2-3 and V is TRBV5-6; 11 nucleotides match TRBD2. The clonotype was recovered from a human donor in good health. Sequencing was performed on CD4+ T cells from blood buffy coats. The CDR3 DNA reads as TGTGCCAGCAGCTTGTTTACTAGCGGGAGATCAGATACGCAGTATTTT. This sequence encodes CASSLFTSGRSDTQYF. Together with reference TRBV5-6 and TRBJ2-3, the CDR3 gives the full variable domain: DAGVTQSPTHLIKTRGQQVTLRCSPKSGHDTVSWYQQALGQGPQFIFQYYEEEERQRGNFPDRFSGHQFPNYSSELNVNALLLGDSALYLCASSLFTSGRSDTQYFGPGTRLTVL.